This T cell receptor (beta chain) appears in the sequencing data of a study of glioma-infiltrating T cells. This CDR3 has 18 amino acids. Looked up from germline, CDR1 is DFQATT and CDR2 is SNEGSKA (reference sequence). V lost 6 bases and J lost 2; bases outside the gene matches: 18. This clonotype was seen repeatedly, ten times or more. Its antigen is undetermined. Study-level results: Above-expected tissue-blood divergence occurred in all gliomas, most in low-grade ones.

Using RNA template, CDR3s of TCR alpha and beta were amplified with iRepertoire arm-PCR. Tissue mRNA or PBMC total RNA, roughly 85-450 ng, went into one-step reverse transcription and amplification. MiXCR, applied by TCRdb to the multiplex PCR reads, yields one record per CDR3 protein. The sample lists more than 9,000 distinct CDR3 sequences, approximately 26% seen once, with 40% to 55% in the top ten. The sequenced sample was glioma tissue, nonneoplastic brain tissue, or PBMCs (not recorded which). The gene calls are TRBV20-1 and TRBJ2-7, with 11 bases that match TRBD2. The source of this sequence is a human donor with low-grade glioma or glioblastoma, undergoing nonglioma brain surgery, or in good health (not recorded which). CDR3 nucleotides: TGCAGTGCCCGCAAGATTGAGGGAACTAGCGGGAGAACCTACGAGCAGTACTTC. It codes for CSARKIEGTSGRTYEQYF.